Detailed here is one T cell receptor beta chain. TCRdb keeps only in-frame clones here, not all; method: immunoSEQ multiplex PCR. The profile shows 90,000 to 100,000 clones, about 95% of them singletons. This CDR3 comprises 15 residues. Per the germline V gene, CDR1 is SGDLS and CDR2 is YYNGEE. Trimming removed 4 bases from V and 3 bases from J, with 13 bases in between. The data were taken from a study of technical replicates of blood from a handful of donors. The rearrangement joins TRBV9 to TRBJ2-2, with D possibly matching TRBD1 (5 bases). The sequence came from a human donor in good health. The sequenced material came from T cells isolated from PBMCs. DNA for the CDR3: TGTGCCAGCAGCCCTGTGACAGCCTACACCGGGGAGCTGTTTTTT. Amino acids: CASSPVTAYTGELFF. Combining the CDR3 with reference TRBV9 and TRBJ2-2 gives the whole variable domain DSGVTQTPKHLITATGQRVTLRCSPRSGDLSVYWYQQSLDQGLQFLIQYYNGEERAKGNILERFSAQQFPDLHSELNLSSLELGDSALYFCASSPVTAYTGELFFGEGSRLTVL.